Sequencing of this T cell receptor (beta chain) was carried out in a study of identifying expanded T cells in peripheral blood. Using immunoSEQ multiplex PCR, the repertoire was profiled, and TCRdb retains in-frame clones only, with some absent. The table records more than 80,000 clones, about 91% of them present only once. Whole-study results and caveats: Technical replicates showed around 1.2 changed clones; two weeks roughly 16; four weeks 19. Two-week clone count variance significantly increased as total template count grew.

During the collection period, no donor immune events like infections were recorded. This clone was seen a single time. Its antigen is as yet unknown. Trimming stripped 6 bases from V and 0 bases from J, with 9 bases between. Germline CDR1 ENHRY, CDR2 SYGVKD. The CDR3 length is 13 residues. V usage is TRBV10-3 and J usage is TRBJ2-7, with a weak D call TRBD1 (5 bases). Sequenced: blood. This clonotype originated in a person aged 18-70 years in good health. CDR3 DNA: TGTGCCATCAGCGCGGACAACTCCTACGAGCAGTACTTC. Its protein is CAISADNSYEQYF.